What follows is one T cell receptor (beta chain) and its context. Per the original data handling: Cell counts per sample came from amplifying reference gene primers. Data came from immunoSEQ multiplex PCR; TCRdb stores just in-frame clones and leaves some out. The V and J calls and clone size come from that table; D and trimming were worked out from the DNA. The table has approximately 220,000 clones, more than 80% seen once. Germline V CDR1 and CDR2: SGHTA, FQGNSA. The CDR3 length is 16 residues. J gave up 3 bases and V 6 bases, and 4 bases lay outside the gene matches. The sample belongs to a study of blood T cell repertoires in COVID-19. Study overall: Sources were T cells, B-cell-depleted T cells, or PBMCs; the material itself was cDNA or gDNA.

The sequenced material came from PBMCs or T cells enriched from blood (not recorded which). This clonotype was sampled from a woman between 40 and 50 years old with acute COVID-19. The chain carries TRBV7-2 and TRBJ2-3; 15 nucleotides line up with TRBD2. The CDR3 bases are TGTGCCAGCAGGGGGACTAGCGGGGGGACAACAGATACGCAGTATTTT. Encoded protein: CASRGTSGGTTDTQYF.